What follows is one T cell receptor (beta chain) and its context. Original data processing: The authors estimated nucleated cell counts from reference gene primer amplification. The table came from immunoSEQ multiplex PCR; TCRdb's copy has only in-frame clones and leaves some out. The DNA was the basis for D and trimming; V, J and clone size are from that table. Found here are around 180,000 clones, roughly 84% of them singletons; the top ten hold approximately 10%. From germline, CDR1 is SNHLY and CDR2 FYNNEI. The CDR3 is 14 residues long. The ends were cut back, 6 bases at V and 2 bases at J, with 11 bases in the middle. These data originate in a study of blood T cell repertoires in COVID-19. About the research overall: Whether acute or convalescent, the COVID-19 samples came from the United States, Italy and Spain. Nucleic acid was either cDNA or gDNA, and it came from T cells, B-cell-depleted T cells, or PBMCs.

The chain is built from TRBV2 and TRBJ2-1; a weak D match, TRBD1 (5 bases). The source of this sequence is a woman aged 80 or older with active or convalescent COVID-19. The specimen sequenced was peripheral blood. The DNA of the CDR3 is TGTGCCAGCAGCCGGACACGTGCCTACAATGAGCAGTTCTTC. Protein: CASSRTRAYNEQFF.